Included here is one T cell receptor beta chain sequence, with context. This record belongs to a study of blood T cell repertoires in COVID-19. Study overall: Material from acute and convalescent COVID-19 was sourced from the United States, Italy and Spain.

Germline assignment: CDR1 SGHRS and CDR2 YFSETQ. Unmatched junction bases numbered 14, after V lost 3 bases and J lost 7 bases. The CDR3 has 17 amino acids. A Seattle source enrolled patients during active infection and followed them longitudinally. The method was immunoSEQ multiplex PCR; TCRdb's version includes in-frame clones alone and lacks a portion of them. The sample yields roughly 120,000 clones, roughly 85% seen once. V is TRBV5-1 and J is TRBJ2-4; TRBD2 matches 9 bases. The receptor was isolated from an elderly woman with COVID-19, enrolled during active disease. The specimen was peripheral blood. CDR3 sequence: CASSSQAGGTLGNIQYF. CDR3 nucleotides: TGCGCCAGCAGCTCCCAAGCGGGAGGCACCCTCGGGAACATTCAGTACTTC.